The source of this T cell receptor (beta chain) is a study of cytomegalovirus exposure and HLA in healthy donors listed by TCRdb under 2017. Study-wide context: An earlier analysis of 587 of the donors reported 276 Gb of sequence data and 95 million to 120 million unique TCR beta sequences obtained from around 190 million T cells. The study combined high-throughput TCR immunosequencing, statistical association of individual TCRs with disease status, and machine learning to predict cytomegalovirus infection status. The number of typed donors differed by locus: roughly 620-640 for A, B, C, DRB1 and DQB1; some 500 for DQA1; 606 for DPA1; and roughly 450 for DPB1. The genetic ancestry cluster associated with self-reported Caucasian donors included over 65% of the roughly 400 genotyped donors. Every repertoire in the discovery cohort had been generated on one and the same sequencing platform. Using immunosequencing, the study profiled T cell repertoires from around 670 subjects and related those repertoires to cytomegalovirus serostatus. Donor age, sex, ethnicity and CMV serostatus were compiled together with the repertoire data. An earlier analysis of roughly 600 of the donors used high-throughput TCR beta sequencing to judge whether each TCR beta V gene segment behaved as functional or pseudogenic. On average, roughly 250,000 unique TCR beta nucleotide sequences were sequenced per donor among a few hundred genotyped donors of the cohort, with roughly 18% of those sequences being non-productive. HLA typing covered class I and class II loci at four-digit resolution. A later genetic analysis used genome-wide SNP genotypes for about three fifths of the 666 donors, treating that subset as a discovery cohort. In the later analysis, no new phenotypic data were used to find candidate immune exposures; instead, reliance was placed on TCR beta sequences and their occurrence across donors. About 280 gigabases of sequencing data and around 80 million unique TCR sequences made up an early release that covered several hundred HLA-typed donors. Besides the first cohort of some 670 subjects, a separate validation cohort made up of roughly 120 different subjects was used. A later analysis re-analyzed previously published TCR beta repertoires from 600 to 850 donors and added high-resolution HLA genotyping to study TCR occurrence patterns. Roughly 5 DR-DQ haplotypes were handled as single units for association and clustering because linkage in the cohort was strong. The study aimed to test whether signatures of past pathogen exposure could be identified by cataloging public T cell receptors.

On the study overall, not on this receptor specifically: Because counts were too low, 15 to 20 rarely observed V segments, including chromosome 9 orphons, were left out of the earlier analysis of 500 to 750 of the donors. A few of the identified cytomegalovirus-associated TCR beta chains were confirmed in vitro to be specific for cytomegalovirus antigens. At a false discovery rate of 0.05, a later analysis linked roughly 17,000 TCR beta sequences to specific HLA alleles. A later analysis found that HLA-associated TCR beta chains were more clonally expanded and had lower generation probabilities than equally common non-associated chains. While some public TCRs were present in many individuals, most TCR sequences turned up only very rarely across donors. V-gene and J-gene trimming of TCR beta chains was associated with a missense DCLRE1C variant in a later genetic analysis, and the association was replicated in an independent cohort. A group of highly shared sequence variants was considered likely to be a technical artifact of the sequencing pipeline. The classifier was reported to diagnose cytomegalovirus status with high specificity and sensitivity in both the original and validation cohorts. Only TCR beta chains were sequenced in this cohort, and the absence of alpha or paired-chain data limited detectable features. A further reported finding was that TCR beta sequences accurately predicted the HLA-A and HLA-B alleles for most subjects in the first cohort. The study gave a list of under 200 TCR beta chains associated with cytomegalovirus. The authors suggested that the approach could potentially be generalized to other disease states and immunological phenotypes. The only immune exposure information available for the cohort was CMV serostatus. Compared with the 666-donor mean, donors in an Asian-associated ancestry cluster had fewer N-insertions in productive TCRs, according to a later genetic analysis. Correlated functional status among segregating V segments might reflect linkage disequilibrium, but an unknown experimental factor could not be ruled out. In an earlier analysis of 500 to 650 of the donors, most TCR beta V segments appeared in productive rearrangements about 87% or about 30% of the time, broadly matching IMGT annotations. In a later analysis, the rate of TCR association differed among HLA loci, with DRB1 alleles having the most associated TCRs and HLA-C alleles having the fewest. A later analysis reported that several top co-occurrence clusters appeared linked to parvovirus B19, influenza, CMV and Epstein-Barr virus. Because the 87-base-pair reads could not distinguish some IMGT-functional V segments, including TRBV6-2 and TRBV6-3, those segments were excluded. Sequencing depth was assumed to be roughly uniform across donors in the presence/absence analyses, though that assumption may not hold. A later analysis found that most CMV-associated TCR beta chains appeared HLA-restricted, with HLA associations seemingly driven largely by CMV exposure. Because HLA typing was missing for some donors at each locus, association tests included only the typed subset. Assigning TCR associations to individual alleles was difficult when HLA alleles, especially DR and DQ, strongly co-occurred.

A word on this clone: Its antigen is unknown. Base qualities are missing; no much larger clone stands one base away.

The cohort consisted of approximately 670 healthy bone marrow donors. At the time of sampling, all cohort members were nominally healthy, though unrecorded immune exposures were likely present. The donor was CMV seronegative and belonged to the group of 320 or so seronegative cohort members. Every donor gave a peripheral blood sample, and the peripheral blood mononuclear cells from that sample were used for TCR beta sequencing. The Qiagen DNeasy Blood Extraction Kit was used to extract genomic DNA from the blood cell samples. Receptor libraries were prepared by the immunoSEQ multiplex PCR assay. The multiplex PCR relied on a mix of 60 forward primers for TCR Vbeta segments and 13 reverse primers for TCR Jbeta segments. A multiplex PCR assay on genomic DNA amplified the CDR3 region of rearranged TCR beta genes. On the Illumina HiSeq System, the amplified TCR beta libraries were sequenced as 87-base-pair reads. The authors' analysis ran thus. Across the 670 or so repertoires, a later analysis counted some 81 million unique TCR beta chains, around 11 million of which were shared by at least two donors. To remove PCR and sequencing errors, raw reads were error-corrected and collapsed into unique sequences using a nearest-neighbor algorithm that merged closely related sequences. CDR3 sequences were aligned to IMGT reference sequences to assign V, D and J gene segments. Each retained sequence needed at least a six-nucleotide match to both a V gene segment and a J gene segment. A rearrangement was called productive if the CDR3 had no stop codons and remained in frame with V and J, and every other rearrangement was called non-productive. Following IMGT convention, CDR3 was defined as the stretch from the second conserved V-encoded cysteine to the conserved J-encoded phenylalanine. Sequences without an unambiguous match to a single V gene segment were excluded from the earlier analysis of 587 of the donors. An earlier analysis of 550 to 650 of the donors classified V segments as functional when productive rearrangements were above 56.7% and as segregating when the standard deviation between donors was above 5%. A statistical classification framework was built for diagnosing cytomegalovirus status from the catalog of TCR beta chain sequences. In a later analysis, V and J genes were assigned by comparing TCR nucleotide sequences against IMGT/GENE-DB human TR gene sequences. Using the TCRdist pipeline, a later analysis assigned CDR3 sequences along with most-parsimonious VDJ recombination scenarios. A later analysis defined each TCR beta chain by its CDR3 amino acid sequence plus V-gene family, and excluded reads lacking a unique V-gene family. As a way to deal with suspected cross-contamination and a sequencing artifact, a later analysis dropped roughly 620 nucleotide sequences that were highly shared and had low generation probability. A later analysis calculated a clonal expansion index for each public chain from normalized within-repertoire ranks of inferred template counts. In a later analysis, generation probabilities were computed with a VDJ recombination model fitted to out-of-frame rearrangements, and the resulting probabilities were checked against IGoR. A later analysis scored TCR-TCR, TCR-HLA and TCR-CMV co-occurrence with hypergeometric tests, applying a repertoire-size bias correction to TCR pairs. A later analysis estimated false discovery rates by permuting HLA or CMV assignments 20 times. In a later analysis, co-occurring TCRs were grouped using DBSCAN, with TCRdist sequence similarity added in when clustering inside HLA-allele-positive subsets. For co-occurrence clustering, repertoires with fewer than 30,000 or more than 120,000 public chains were excluded, along with five or six repertoires with anomalous nucleotide sharing. The clones in this table, taken by TCRdb from immuneACCESS, are in-frame only. Not every clone is retained; where verified, under half of the shortfall comes from an unresolved V gene, and the cause of the rest is unknown. D and trimming were read from the DNA, whereas the V and J calls and clone size are those reported in that table. In this sample the table shows fewer than 200,000 clones, 70% to 85% of which occur a single time. Roughly 0.76% of the sample is taken by the ten largest.

From a lookup of the germline V gene, CDR1 and CDR2 are SGHAT and FQNNGV. Counted from cysteine to phenylalanine, this CDR3 has 16 amino acids. CDR3 DNA only is kept here, 48 bases in frame from base 1. The junction carries 17 bases between V and J, which are trimmed by 5 bases and 4 bases respectively. The sample comprised PBMCs. The sequence is built from TRBV11-2 and TRBJ2-2, and possibly TRBD1, on 6 matching bases. This receptor was identified in a woman in her 40s in good health and CMV-seronegative. In nucleotides, the sequence is TGTGCCAGCAGCCCAGGATACAGGGTGAGCACCGGGGAGCTGTTTTTT. Translated, this is CASSPGYRVSTGELFF.